The entry below gives a single TCR beta chain sequence along with its context. The source of the sample is a study of blood T cell repertoires in COVID-19. Looking at the study overall: Acute and convalescent COVID-19 samples came from the United States, Italy and Spain. The analysed material was cDNA or gDNA that came from T cells, B-cell-depleted T cells, or PBMCs.

V was cut by 1 base and J by 0 bases, with 13 bases left in between. CDR3 length equals 16 residues. Germline V gives CDR1 SGHVS, CDR2 FQNEAQ. Sequencing used immunoSEQ multiplex PCR; TCRdb keeps in-frame clones, though not all of them. The sample contains 250,000 or so clones, around 88% of which appear only once. The gene calls are TRBV7-8 and TRBJ2-7; TRBD2 might be the D (7 bases). The sequence came from a young woman with COVID-19, enrolled during active disease. The sequencing input was peripheral blood. The chain's CDR3 is CASSLGGGGLSYEQYF. In DNA, the CDR3 is TGTGCCAGCAGCTTAGGGGGCGGGGGCCTCTCCTACGAGCAGTACTTC.